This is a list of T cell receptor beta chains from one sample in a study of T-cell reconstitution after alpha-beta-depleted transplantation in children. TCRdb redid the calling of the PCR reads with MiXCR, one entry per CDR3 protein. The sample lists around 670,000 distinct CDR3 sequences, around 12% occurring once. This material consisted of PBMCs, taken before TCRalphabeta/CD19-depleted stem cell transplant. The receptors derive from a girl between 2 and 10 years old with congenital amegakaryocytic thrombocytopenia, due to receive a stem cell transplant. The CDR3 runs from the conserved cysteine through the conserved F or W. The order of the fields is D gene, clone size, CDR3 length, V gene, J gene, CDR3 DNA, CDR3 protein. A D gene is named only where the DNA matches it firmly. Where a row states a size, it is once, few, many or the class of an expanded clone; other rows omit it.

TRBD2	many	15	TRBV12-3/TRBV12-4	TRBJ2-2	TGTGCCAGCAGTGGTACTAGCGGGATCACCGGGGAGCTGTTTTTT	CASSGTSGITGELFF
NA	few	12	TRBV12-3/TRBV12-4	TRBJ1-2	TGTGCCAGCAGTCCCTTCTCCCCTGGCTACACCTTC	CASSPFSPGYTF
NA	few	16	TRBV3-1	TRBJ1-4	TGTGCCAGCAGCCGGTCGTACCGGGAAACTAATGAAAAACTGTTTTTT	CASSRSYRETNEKLFF
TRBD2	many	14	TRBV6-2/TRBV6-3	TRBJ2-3	TGTGCCAGCAGACCTAGCGGGACCCGGGATACGCAGTATTTT	CASRPSGTRDTQYF
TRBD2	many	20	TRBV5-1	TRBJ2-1	TGCGCCAGCAGCTTCGGGACGACTAGCGGATATTCCACATTGAGGAATGAGCAGTTCTTC	CASSFGTTSGYSTLRNEQFF
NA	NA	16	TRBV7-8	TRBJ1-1	TGTGCCAGCAGCTTGTTCCTAGGACAGCGGAACACTGAAGCTTTCTTT	CASSLFLGQRNTEAFF
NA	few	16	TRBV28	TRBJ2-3	TGTGCCAGCAGTCCAAGCACGGGGCCGACGGGGGATACGCAGTATTTT	CASSPSTGPTGDTQYF
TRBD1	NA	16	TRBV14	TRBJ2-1	TGTGCCAGCAGCGCCCTTACAGGGGGCCCCTACAATGAGCAGTTCTTC	CASSALTGGPYNEQFF
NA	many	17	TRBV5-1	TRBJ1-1	TGCGCCAGCAGCTTGGTGGGGTCAGGGGTTGAGAACACTGAAGCTTTCTTT	CASSLVGSGVENTEAFF
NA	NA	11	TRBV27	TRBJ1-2	TGTGCCAGCGGGAGGTATTATGGCTACACCTTC	CASGRYYGYTF
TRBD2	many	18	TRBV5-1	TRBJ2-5	TGCGCCAGCAGCTTGGCTCTCTTGACTAGCGGCTACCAAGAGACCCAGTACTTC	CASSLALLTSGYQETQYF
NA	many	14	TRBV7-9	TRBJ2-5	TGTGCCAGCAGCTTCTCAGGGAAGGCAGAGACCCAGTACTTC	CASSFSGKAETQYF
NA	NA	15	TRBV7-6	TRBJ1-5	TGTGCCAGCAGCTTAGCGGACAGAAGGGATCAGCCCCAGCATTTT	CASSLADRRDQPQHF
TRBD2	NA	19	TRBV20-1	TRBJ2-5	TGCAGTGCTAGAGCGGTCCGGACTAGCGGGAGGGGCACCCAAGAGACCCAGTACTTC	CSARAVRTSGRGTQETQYF
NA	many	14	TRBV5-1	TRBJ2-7	TGCGCCAGCAATGGTGGCGGATCCTTCTACGAGCAGTACTTC	CASNGGGSFYEQYF
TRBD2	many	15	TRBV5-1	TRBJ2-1	TGCGCCAGCAGCTCCAGCGGGAGCGACTACAATGAGCAGTTCTTC	CASSSSGSDYNEQFF
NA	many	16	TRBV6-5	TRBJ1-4	TGTGCCAGCAGTACCGACAGATCGGCAACTAATGAAAAACTGTTTTTT	CASSTDRSATNEKLFF
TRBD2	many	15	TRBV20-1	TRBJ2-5	TGCAGTGCTAGAGATCCAGCGGGAGGGCAAGAGACCCAGTACTTC	CSARDPAGGQETQYF
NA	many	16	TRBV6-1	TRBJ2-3	TGTGCCAGCAGCTCGTCTGCGGGCCGACGGACAGATACGCAGTATTTT	CASSSSAGRRTDTQYF
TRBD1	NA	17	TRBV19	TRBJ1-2	TGTGCCAGTAGTAAAAACGCACAGGGGGCGTTTAACTATGGCTACACCTTC	CASSKNAQGAFNYGYTF
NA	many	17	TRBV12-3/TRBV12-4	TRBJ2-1	TGTGCCAGCAGTACCCAATCCCTAGATTTAGCGTACAATGAGCAGTTCTTC	CASSTQSLDLAYNEQFF
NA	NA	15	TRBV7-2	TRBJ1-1	TGTGCCAGCAGCTTAGCTTTCTCAGGAAATACTGAAGCTTTCTTT	CASSLAFSGNTEAFF
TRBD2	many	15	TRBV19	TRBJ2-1	TGTGCCAGTAGTAAACCGGGACTAGCGGGGCTTGAGCAGTTCTTC	CASSKPGLAGLEQFF
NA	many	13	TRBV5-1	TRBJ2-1	TGCGCCAGCAGCTTACTGGACGGAAATGAGCAGTTCTTC	CASSLLDGNEQFF
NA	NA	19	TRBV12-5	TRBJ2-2	TGTGCTAGTGGTTTGGTACTCTCCTTAGCGGCCGTGAACACCGGGGAGCTGTTTTTT	CASGLVLSLAAVNTGELFF
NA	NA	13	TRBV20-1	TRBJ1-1	TGCAGTGCCATCCGGGATCCCGGCACTGAAGCTTTCTTT	CSAIRDPGTEAFF
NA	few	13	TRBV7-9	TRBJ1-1	TGTGCCAGCAGCTTTGAGATGAACACTGAAGCTTTCTTT	CASSFEMNTEAFF
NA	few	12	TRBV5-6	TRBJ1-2	TGTGCCAGCAGTCCCGGGGGTGACGGCTACACCTTC	CASSPGGDGYTF
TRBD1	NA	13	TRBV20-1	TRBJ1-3	TGCAGTGCTAGAGCAGGGGGGGCGGACACCATATATTTT	CSARAGGADTIYF
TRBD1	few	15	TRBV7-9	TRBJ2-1	TGTGCCAGCAGCTGGGGACAGGGAAGGAACAATGAGCAGTTCTTC	CASSWGQGRNNEQFF
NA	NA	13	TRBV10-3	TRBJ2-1	TGTGCCACGACTAAGACAGCCACCAATGAGCAGTTCTTC	CATTKTATNEQFF
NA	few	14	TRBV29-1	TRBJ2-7	TGCAGCGTTGAAGTTTTCGGGAACTCCTACGAGCAGTACTTC	CSVEVFGNSYEQYF
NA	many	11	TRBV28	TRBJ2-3	TGTGCCAGCGGATACACAGATACGCAGTATTTT	CASGYTDTQYF
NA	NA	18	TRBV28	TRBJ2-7	TGTGCCAGCAGTTCAAGGAGGAATGACAGGGCGGGACCTTACGAGCAGTACTTC	CASSSRRNDRAGPYEQYF
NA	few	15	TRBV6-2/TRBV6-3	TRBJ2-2	TGTGCCAGCAGTTACCGGCGGGTGGCCTCCGGGGAGCTGTTTTTT	CASSYRRVASGELFF
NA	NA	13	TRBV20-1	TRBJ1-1	TGCAGTGCTAGAGTGGGACTCCGTGGAGAAGCTTTCTTT	CSARVGLRGEAFF
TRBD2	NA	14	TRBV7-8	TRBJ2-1	TGTGCCAGCAGGAATCCGGGACTAGCGGCCGAGCAGTTCTTC	CASRNPGLAAEQFF
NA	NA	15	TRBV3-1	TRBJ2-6	TGTGCCAGCAGCCAAGAGCCCGCTGGGGCCAACGTCCTGACTTTC	CASSQEPAGANVLTF
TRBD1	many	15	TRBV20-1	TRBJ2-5	TGCAGTGCTAGAGAGGGGACATCCAGGGGGTGGACCCAGTACTTC	CSAREGTSRGWTQYF
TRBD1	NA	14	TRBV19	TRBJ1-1	TGTGCCAGTAGTTTCCGACAGGGCAGAGCTGAAGCTTTCTTT	CASSFRQGRAEAFF
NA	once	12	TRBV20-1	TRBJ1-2	TGCAGTGCTGGAAATCGGGGCCGTGGCTACACCTTC	CSAGNRGRGYTF
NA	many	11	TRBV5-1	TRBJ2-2	TGCGCCAGCAGCAGGATCGGGGAGCTGTTTTTT	CASSRIGELFF
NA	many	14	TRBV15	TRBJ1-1	TGTGCCACCAGCAGAGAACAGGAGAACACTGAAGCTTTCTTT	CATSREQENTEAFF
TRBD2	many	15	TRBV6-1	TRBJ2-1	TGTGCCAGCACCAGAATAGCGGGGAACTACAATGAGCAGTTCTTC	CASTRIAGNYNEQFF
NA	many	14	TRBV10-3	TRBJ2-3	TGTGCCATCAGTGAGTCCGAGCACACAGATACGCAGTATTTT	CAISESEHTDTQYF
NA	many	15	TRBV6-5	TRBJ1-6	TGTGCCAGCAGTTATTTAAGCTCCTATAATTCACCCCTCCACTTT	CASSYLSSYNSPLHF
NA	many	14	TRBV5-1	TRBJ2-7	TGCGCCAGCAGCTTTGGCGACCTCACGTTCGAGCAGTACTTC	CASSFGDLTFEQYF
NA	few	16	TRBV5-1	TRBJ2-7	TGCGCCAGCAGCTTGACCACCCGCCCCCCCTCCTACGAGCAGTACTTC	CASSLTTRPPSYEQYF
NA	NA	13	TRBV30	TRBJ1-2	TGTGCCTGGAGCTTCCATGATACGGGGGGCTACACCTTC	CAWSFHDTGGYTF
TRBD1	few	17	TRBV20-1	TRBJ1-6	TGCTGTGCTAGAATAGGACAGGCGGGAAGAAAGGATTCACCCCTCCACTTT	CCARIGQAGRKDSPLHF
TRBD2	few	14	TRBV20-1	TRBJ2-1	TGCAGTGCGGAGAAGCGGGAGGGAGACAATGAGCAGTTCTTC	CSAEKREGDNEQFF
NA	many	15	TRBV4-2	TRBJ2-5	TGTGCCAGCAGCCAAGATTCTACCAGTCACGAGACCCAGTACTTC	CASSQDSTSHETQYF
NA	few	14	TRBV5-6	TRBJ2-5	TGTGCCAGCAGGGGACGCCGGATCCAAGAGACCCAGTACTTC	CASRGRRIQETQYF
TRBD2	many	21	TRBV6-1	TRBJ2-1	TGTGCCAGCAGTGTCGGGACTAGCGGGAGACCAAACCCCCGCTCCTACAATGAGCAGTTCTTC	CASSVGTSGRPNPRSYNEQFF
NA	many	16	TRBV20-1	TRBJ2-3	TGCAGTGCTCCCATTTTGACCCCAGGCCCATTAGATACGCAGTATTTT	CSAPILTPGPLDTQYF
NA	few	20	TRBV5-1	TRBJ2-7	TGCGCCAGCAGCCGACAGCCCTCGCCGGACGGGACCCGGGTTTTCTACGAGCAGTACTTC	CASSRQPSPDGTRVFYEQYF
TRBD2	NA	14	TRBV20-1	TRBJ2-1	TGCAGTGCTAGTAAAGCGGGAGTCAAAAATGAGCAGTTCTTC	CSASKAGVKNEQFF
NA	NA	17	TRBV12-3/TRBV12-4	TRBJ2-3	TGTGCCAGCAACATAGGGGGGGGGGTCGGGACCACAGATACGCAGTATTTT	CASNIGGGVGTTDTQYF
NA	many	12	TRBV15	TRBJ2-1	TGTGCCACCAGAACATCAGGGAATGAGCAGTTCTTC	CATRTSGNEQFF